This TCR beta chain is drawn from a study of radiation and T cells in renal cell carcinoma. General observations from the study: From baseline, blood top tumor clonotypes peaked at 2 weeks post-radiation.

Remarks on this clone: The antigen is not known.

Some clones are missing from TCRdb's copy, which holds only in-frame ones; the method was immunoSEQ multiplex PCR. The sample consists of about 140,000 clones, over 65% of them appearing once. The time point was: baseline pretreatment blood. Indicated treatment: 15 Gy SBRT to primary tumor, nephrectomy 4 weeks later. Serial blood draws occurred at baseline and 2 and 4 weeks post-SBRT. This CDR3 region has 13 residues. Germline values: CDR1 SGHAT, CDR2 FQDESV (reference sequence). The V and J ends lost 8 bases and 6 bases respectively, with 13 bases between them. The receptor was derived from a woman between 45 and 65 years old with renal cell carcinoma. The chain joins TRBV11-1 to TRBJ2-2; D uncertain. Specimen: blood, collected from a patient whose treatment included radiotherapy and nephrectomy. The CDR3 DNA sequence: TGTGCCAGCCAGATAGGTGGCGCCGGGGAGCTGTTTTTT. Its translation is CASQIGGAGELFF.